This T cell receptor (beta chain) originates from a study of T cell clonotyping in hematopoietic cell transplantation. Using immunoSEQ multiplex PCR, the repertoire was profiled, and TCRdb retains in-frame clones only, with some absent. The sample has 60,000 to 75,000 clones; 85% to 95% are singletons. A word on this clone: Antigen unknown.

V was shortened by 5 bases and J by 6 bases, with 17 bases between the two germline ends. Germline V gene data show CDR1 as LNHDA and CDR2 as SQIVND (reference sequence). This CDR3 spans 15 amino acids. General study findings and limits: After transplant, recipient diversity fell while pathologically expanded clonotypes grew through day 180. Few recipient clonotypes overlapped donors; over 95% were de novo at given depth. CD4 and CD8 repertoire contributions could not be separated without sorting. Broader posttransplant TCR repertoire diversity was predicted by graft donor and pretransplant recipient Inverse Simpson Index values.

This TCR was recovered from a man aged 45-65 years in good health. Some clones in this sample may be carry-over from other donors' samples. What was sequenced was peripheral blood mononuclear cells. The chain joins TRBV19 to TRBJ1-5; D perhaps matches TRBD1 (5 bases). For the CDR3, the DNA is TGTGCCAGTAGTGTGACACAGGAGGGCAGTCAGCCCCAGCATTTT. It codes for CASSVTQEGSQPQHF.